These T cell receptor beta chains were read from a single sample in a study of human T cells and chemical hapten exposure. TCRdb fed the 5' RACE reads into MiXCR, producing one record per CDR3 protein. Of roughly 110,000 distinct CDR3 sequences in the sample, 15% to 20% are singletons; the top ten hold approximately 2.8%. These receptors were collected from a human donor in good health. The CDR3 runs from the conserved cysteine through the conserved F or W. A D gene is named only where the DNA matches it firmly. Not all rows give a size; the values are once, few, many and, for expanded clones, a class.

V,J,size,D,CDR3,DNA
TRBV7-8,TRBJ1-4,NA,TRBD1,CASSRTGQGGEKLFF,TGTGCCAGCAGCCGGACGGGACAGGGAGGCGAAAAACTGTTTTTT
TRBV27,TRBJ2-7,NA,NA,CASSYGGRLEQYF,TGTGCCAGCAGTTACGGGGGTCGGTTAGAGCAGTACTTC
TRBV10-3,TRBJ1-6,NA,TRBD1,CAIGFDRGNALHF,TGTGCCATTGGTTTCGACAGGGGAAACGCCCTCCACTTT
TRBV7-9,TRBJ2-3,NA,NA,CASSYRLPTSTDTQYF,TGTGCCAGCAGCTACAGACTTCCTACTAGCACAGATACGCAGTATTTT
TRBV24-1,TRBJ1-6,NA,TRBD1,CATNRDSNSPLHF,TGTGCCACCAATCGGGACAGCAATTCACCCCTCCACTTT
TRBV11-2,TRBJ1-2,few,NA,CASSLRSGFYGYTF,TGTGCCAGCAGCTTAAGGTCCGGTTTTTATGGCTACACCTTC
TRBV7-6,TRBJ2-3,few,NA,CASSSQPRGTSTDTQYF,TGTGCCAGCAGCTCCCAGCCCAGGGGGACTAGCACAGATACGCAGTATTTT
TRBV11-2,TRBJ2-1,few,NA,CASSSSSGYNEQFF,TGTGCCAGCAGCTCAAGTAGCGGTTACAATGAGCAGTTCTTC
TRBV28,TRBJ1-2,few,NA,CASSRRGSRDGYTF,TGTGCCAGCAGTCGTCGGGGTAGTAGGGATGGCTACACCTTC
TRBV20-1,TRBJ1-5,NA,NA,CSAGAVSNQPQHF,TGCAGTGCGGGGGCTGTTAGCAATCAGCCCCAGCATTTT
TRBV11-2,TRBJ2-3,few,TRBD1,CASSSPRQGQEYF,TGTGCCAGCAGCTCCCCCCGACAGGGGCAGGAGTATTTT
TRBV24-1,TRBJ2-2,few,NA,CATSGRGRGNTGELFF,TGTGCCACCAGTGGGCGGGGCAGGGGCAACACCGGGGAGCTGTTTTTT
TRBV7-9,TRBJ1-1,NA,TRBD1,CASSLETGVAFF,TGTGCCAGCAGCTTAGAAACAGGGGTAGCTTTCTTT
TRBV5-5,TRBJ2-7,NA,TRBD2,CASSYYSGVGEEQYF,TGTGCCAGCAGCTACTATAGCGGGGTGGGTGAGGAGCAGTACTTC
TRBV11-2,TRBJ2-3,NA,NA,CASSLAQVTDTQYF,TGTGCCAGCAGCTTAGCCCAGGTCACAGATACGCAGTATTTT
TRBV5-4,TRBJ2-7,NA,TRBD2,CASSSEVAGSSYEQYF,TGTGCCAGCAGCTCGGAGGTAGCGGGGAGCTCCTACGAGCAGTACTTC
TRBV10-3,TRBJ2-5,few,TRBD1,CAIGIRGRGREEETQYF,TGTGCCATCGGAATCAGGGGCAGGGGGCGCGAGGAAGAGACCCAGTACTTC
TRBV6-1,TRBJ1-3,NA,NA,CASSKDIWENTIYF,TGTGCCAGCAGTAAGGACATTTGGGAAAACACCATATATTTT
TRBV7-9,TRBJ2-1,NA,NA,CASSLGAGEQFF,TGTGCCAGCAGCCTAGGGGCGGGGGAGCAGTTCTTC
TRBV29-1,TRBJ2-5,NA,NA,CSIGGLQETQYF,TGCAGCATAGGGGGACTCCAAGAGACCCAGTACTTC
TRBV10-2,TRBJ2-3,few,TRBD2,CASSRAGADTQYF,TGCGCCAGCAGCCGAGCGGGAGCAGATACGCAGTATTTT
TRBV28,TRBJ1-2,NA,NA,CASRDRANYGYTF,TGTGCCAGCAGGGATAGGGCCAACTATGGCTACACCTTC
TRBV7-2,TRBJ2-1,few,TRBD2,CASSPLLAGTPFGSYNEQFF,TGTGCCAGCAGCCCATTACTAGCGGGAACTCCTTTTGGGTCCTACAATGAGCAGTTCTTC
TRBV7-2,TRBJ1-3,NA,NA,CASSLQGNTIYF,TGTGCCAGCAGCTTACAGGGAAACACCATATATTTT
TRBV28,TRBJ2-7,many,TRBD1,CASSPSGQGTDEQYF,TGTGCCAGCAGTCCCTCCGGACAGGGAACCGACGAGCAGTACTTC
TRBV5-1,TRBJ1-5,few,NA,CASSLGLPRQPQHF,TGCGCCAGCAGCCTGGGACTGCCCAGACAGCCCCAGCATTTT
TRBV6-5,TRBJ2-1,NA,NA,CASSLLGGREGQSYTHEQFF,TGTGCCAGCAGTTTATTGGGGGGTCGAGAAGGACAGTCCTACACCCATGAGCAGTTCTTC
TRBV9,TRBJ1-1,NA,NA,CASSAPTFRQAEAFF,TGTGCCAGCAGCGCTCCAACGTTTCGGCAGGCTGAAGCTTTCTTT
TRBV20-1,TRBJ2-2,NA,TRBD2,CSAREGLAGATGELFF,TGCAGTGCTAGAGAGGGACTAGCGGGAGCCACCGGGGAGCTGTTTTTT
TRBV20-1,TRBJ2-1,NA,NA,CSARADYMNPFF,TGCAGTGCTAGAGCGGACTACATGAATCCGTTCTTC
TRBV4-1,TRBJ2-3,few,NA,CASSQRSWAAPRDTDTQYF,TGCGCCAGCAGCCAAAGGTCCTGGGCCGCGCCCCGTGACACAGATACGCAGTATTTT